The subject of this entry is one TCR beta chain. Its antigen remains unknown. TCRbeta libraries were built with three rounds of nested PCR, modified from ARM-PCR. TCRdb reprocessed the multiplex PCR reads via MiXCR and lists one record per CDR3 protein. This table holds about 75,000 distinct CDR3 sequences, 60% to 80% found once. This sample is part of a study of tumor and adjacent non-tumor tissue in lung cancer. RNA was extracted from bulk tissue without any cell sorting. V gave up 2 bases and J gave up 10 bases, with 9 bases separating them. This CDR3 region has 13 residues. Per germline, CDR1 SEHNR and CDR2 FQNEAQ (reference sequence). Study findings and constraints: Significantly higher TCR diversity was found in tumor than normal lung.

The source of this sequence is a woman aged 50 to 60 with non-small cell lung cancer. The sample consisted of lung tumor tissue. The genes are TRBV7-9 and TRBJ1-6, with D possibly TRBD1 on 5 matching bases. The CDR3 bases are TGTGCCAGCAGCTTACAGGGTTTCTCACCCCTCCACTTT. Encoded protein: CASSLQGFSPLHF.